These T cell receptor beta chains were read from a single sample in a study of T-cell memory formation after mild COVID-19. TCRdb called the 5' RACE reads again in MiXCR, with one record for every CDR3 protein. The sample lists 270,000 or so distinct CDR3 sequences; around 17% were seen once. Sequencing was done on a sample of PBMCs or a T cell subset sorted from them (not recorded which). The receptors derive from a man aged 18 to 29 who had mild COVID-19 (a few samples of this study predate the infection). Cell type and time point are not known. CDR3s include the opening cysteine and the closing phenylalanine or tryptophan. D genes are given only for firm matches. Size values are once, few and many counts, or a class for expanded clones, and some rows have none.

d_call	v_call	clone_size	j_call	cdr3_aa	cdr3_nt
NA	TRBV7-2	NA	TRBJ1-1	CASSLEPYTEAFF	TGTGCCAGCAGCTTAGAACCGTACACTGAAGCTTTCTTT
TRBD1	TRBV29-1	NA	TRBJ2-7	CSVSDRGRGEQYF	TGCAGCGTTTCGGACAGGGGGCGCGGGGAGCAGTACTTC
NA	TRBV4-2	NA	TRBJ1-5	CASSQGPTGQPQHF	TGTGCCAGCAGCCAAGGACCAACCGGGCAGCCCCAGCATTTT
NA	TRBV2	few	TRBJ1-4	CASSEDLNEKLFF	TGTGCCAGCAGTGAGGATCTTAATGAAAAACTGTTTTTT
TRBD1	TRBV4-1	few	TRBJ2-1	CASSLTPPGTAYNEQFF	TGCGCCAGCAGCCTTACACCACCCGGGACAGCCTACAATGAGCAGTTCTTC
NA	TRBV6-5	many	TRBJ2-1	CASSYAVPTYNEQFF	TGTGCCAGCAGTTACGCGGTGCCAACCTACAATGAGCAGTTCTTC
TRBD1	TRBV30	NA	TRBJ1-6	CAWSARRDRGFNNSPLHF	TGTGCCTGGAGTGCCCGCCGGGACAGGGGGTTTAATAATTCACCCCTCCACTTT
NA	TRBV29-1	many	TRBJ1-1	CSVTVMNTEAFF	TGCAGCGTTACTGTAATGAACACTGAAGCTTTCTTT
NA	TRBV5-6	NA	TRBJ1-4	CASSRLGFGRDNEKLFF	TGTGCCAGCAGCCGTTTGGGTTTTGGCCGTGATAATGAAAAACTGTTTTTT
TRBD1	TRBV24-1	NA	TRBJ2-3	CATSDPGTGTDTQYF	TGTGCCACCAGTGATCCCGGGACAGGGACAGATACGCAGTATTTT
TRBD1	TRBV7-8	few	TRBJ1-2	CASSLRGTGFVYGYTF	TGTGCCAGCAGCTTGAGGGGGACAGGGTTTGTCTATGGCTACACCTTC
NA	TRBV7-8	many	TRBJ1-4	CASSAQGWGEKLFF	TGTGCCAGCAGCGCACAGGGCTGGGGTGAAAAACTGTTTTTT
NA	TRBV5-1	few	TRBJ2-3	CASSLVPPATSTDTQYF	TGCGCCAGCAGCTTGGTCCCACCAGCGACCAGCACAGATACGCAGTATTTT
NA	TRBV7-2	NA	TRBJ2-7	CASSLSGTSYEQYF	TGTGCCAGCAGCTTATCAGGGACCTCCTACGAGCAGTACTTC
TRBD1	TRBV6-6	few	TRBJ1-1	CASSYSGQAALSTEAFF	TGTGCCAGCAGTTACTCTGGACAGGCGGCACTTTCCACTGAAGCTTTCTTT
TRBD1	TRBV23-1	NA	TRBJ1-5	CASLLRDSPFNQPQHF	TGCGCCAGCCTATTAAGGGACAGCCCTTTCAATCAGCCCCAGCATTTT
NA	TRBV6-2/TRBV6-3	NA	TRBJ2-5	CASSYPSAPRETQYF	TGTGCCAGCAGTTACCCCAGCGCACCGCGGGAGACCCAGTACTTC
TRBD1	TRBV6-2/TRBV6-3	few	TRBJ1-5	CASSSLDRGDNQPQHF	TGTGCCAGCAGTTCCCTGGACAGGGGGGATAATCAGCCCCAGCATTTT
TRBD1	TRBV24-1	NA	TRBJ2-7	CATSDNRGEQYF	TGTGCCACCAGTGATAACAGGGGAGAGCAGTACTTC
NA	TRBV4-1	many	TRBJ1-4	CASSPGMTEKLFF	TGCGCCAGCAGCCCTGGGATGACAGAAAAACTGTTTTTT
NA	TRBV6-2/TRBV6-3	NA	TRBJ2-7	CASSFTSYEQYF	TGTGCCAGCAGTTTTACATCCTACGAGCAGTACTTC
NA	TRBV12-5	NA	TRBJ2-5	CATKQPGLWLKTQYF	TGTGCTACCAAACAGCCCGGACTATGGCTCAAGACCCAGTACTTC
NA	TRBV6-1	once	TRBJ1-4	CASTTVVGNEKLFF	TGTGCCAGCACGACGGTGGTGGGTAATGAAAAACTGTTTTTT
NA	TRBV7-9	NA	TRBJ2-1	CASSFIGPYNEQFF	TGTGCCAGCAGCTTTATTGGGCCTTACAATGAGCAGTTCTTC
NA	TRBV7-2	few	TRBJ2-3	CASSFRGLDTQYF	TGTGCCAGCAGCTTTCGTGGACTGGATACGCAGTATTTT
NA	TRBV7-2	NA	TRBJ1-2	CASSLVGGLNYGYTF	TGTGCCAGCAGCTTAGTCGGAGGCTTAAACTATGGCTACACCTTC
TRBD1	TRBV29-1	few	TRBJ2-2	CSVKEGRGLTGELFF	TGCAGCGTTAAGGAAGGCAGGGGGCTCACCGGGGAGCTGTTTTTT
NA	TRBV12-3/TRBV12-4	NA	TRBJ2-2	CASSSRTANTGELFF	TGTGCCAGCAGTTCCCGGACAGCGAACACCGGGGAGCTGTTTTTT
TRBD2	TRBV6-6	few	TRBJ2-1	CASSYSGVLERGDEQFF	TGTGCCAGCAGTTACTCGGGGGTTCTGGAGCGGGGGGATGAGCAGTTCTTC
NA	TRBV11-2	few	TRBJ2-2	CASSLAPGGSGELFF	TGTGCCAGCAGCTTGGCCCCCGGGGGTTCCGGGGAGCTGTTTTTT
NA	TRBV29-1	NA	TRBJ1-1	CSVVPRQTNTEAFF	TGCAGCGTTGTTCCGAGACAGACGAACACTGAAGCTTTCTTT
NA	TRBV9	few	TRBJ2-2	CASSMDGATGELFF	TGTGCCAGCAGCATGGACGGGGCCACCGGGGAGCTGTTTTTT
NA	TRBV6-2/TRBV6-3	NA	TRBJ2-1	CASSFATEQFF	TGTGCCAGCAGTTTCGCCACTGAGCAGTTCTTC
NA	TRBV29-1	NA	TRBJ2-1	CSVQEGYSSYNEQFF	TGCAGCGTTCAGGAGGGTTATTCCTCCTACAATGAGCAGTTCTTC
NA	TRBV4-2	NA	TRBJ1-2	CASSQAPGDEGYTF	TGTGCCAGCAGCCAAGCCCCAGGGGATGAAGGCTACACCTTC
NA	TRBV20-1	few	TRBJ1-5	CSAPQGSQPQHF	TGCAGTGCCCCACAGGGAAGTCAGCCCCAGCATTTT
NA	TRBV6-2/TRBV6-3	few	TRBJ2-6	CASSYEGSGANVLTF	TGTGCCAGCAGTTACGAGGGGTCTGGGGCCAACGTCCTGACTTTC
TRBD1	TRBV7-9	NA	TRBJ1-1	CASSLGGTGAGAVF	TGTGCCAGCAGCTTAGGAGGGACAGGGGCCGGGGCGGTCTTT
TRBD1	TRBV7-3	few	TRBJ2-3	CASSTWGQGIADTQYF	TGTGCCAGCAGCACCTGGGGACAGGGGATCGCAGATACGCAGTATTTT
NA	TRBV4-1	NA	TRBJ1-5	CASSQGMELVNQPQHF	TGCGCCAGCAGCCAAGGGATGGAGCTGGTCAATCAGCCCCAGCATTTT
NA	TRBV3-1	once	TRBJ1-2	CASSQKGSNYGYTF	TGTGCCAGCAGCCAAAAGGGATCTAACTATGGCTACACCTTC
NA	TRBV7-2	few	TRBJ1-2	CASSLQPFYGYTF	TGTGCCAGCAGCCTGCAACCTTTCTATGGCTACACCTTC
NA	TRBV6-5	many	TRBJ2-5	CASREETQYF	TGTGCCAGCAGGGAAGAGACCCAGTACTTC
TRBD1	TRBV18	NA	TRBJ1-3	CASSRQDRLSGNTIYF	TGTGCCAGCTCACGCCAGGACAGGCTCTCTGGAAACACCATATATTTT
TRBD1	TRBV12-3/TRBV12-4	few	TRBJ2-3	CASSPGQGNTDTQYF	TGTGCCAGCAGTCCGGGACAGGGGAACACAGATACGCAGTATTTT
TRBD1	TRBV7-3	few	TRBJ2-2	CASSPYRGTGELFF	TGTGCCAGCAGTCCATACAGGGGCACCGGGGAGCTGTTTTTT
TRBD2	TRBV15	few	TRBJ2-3	CATSRGLAGTDTQYF	TGTGCCACCAGCAGGGGACTAGCGGGCACAGATACGCAGTATTTT
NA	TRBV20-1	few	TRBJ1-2	CSASHYYGYTF	TGCAGTGCTAGTCATTACTATGGCTACACCTTC
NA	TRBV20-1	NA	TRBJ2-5	CSARTPGTQETQYF	TGCAGTGCTAGGACCCCAGGGACCCAAGAGACCCAGTACTTC
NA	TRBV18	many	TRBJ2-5	CASSQLNLRQNPRETQYF	TGTGCCAGCTCACAACTCAATCTTCGACAGAACCCCAGAGAGACCCAGTACTTC
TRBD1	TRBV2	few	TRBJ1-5	CASSQGDSNQPQHF	TGTGCCAGCAGTCAGGGGGATAGCAATCAGCCCCAGCATTTT
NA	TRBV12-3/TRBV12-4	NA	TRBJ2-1	CASRGLGRFF	TGTGCCAGCAGGGGCCTCGGACGGTTCTTC